This passage covers 10 T cell receptor beta chains from one sample sequenced in a study of CD8+CD57+ T cells in acquired aplastic anemia. By flow cytometry, patients selected for sequencing had shown an expansion of CD8+CD57+ cells. According to the study, genomic DNA was the template for TCR beta VDJ and CDR3 profiling. TCRdb reprocessed the reads via MiXCR and lists one record per CDR3 protein. The table includes approximately 170,000 distinct CDR3 sequences, around half detected once. The sample comprised sorted CD4+, CD8+, or CD8+CD57+ T cells (not recorded which) from PBMCs. The receptors were sampled from a human donor with aplastic anemia.

This rearrangement joins TRBV10-3 to TRBJ1-4; 9 nucleotides agree with TRBD1. Per germline, CDR1 ENHRY and CDR2 SYGVKD. V lost 6 bases and J lost 8; bases outside the gene matches: 7. This CDR3 region has 14 residues. The CDR3 DNA is TGTGCCATCAGGGGGGGACAGGGCGTAGAAAAACTGTTTTTT. Residues: CAIRGGQGVEKLFF.

The J gene is TRBJ2-1, the V gene TRBV29-1, with 8 bases lining up with TRBD1. Germline CDR1 and CDR2: SQVTM and ANQGSEA. The CDR3 has 13 amino acids. J gave up 5 bases and V 8 bases, and 8 bases lay outside the gene matches. The CDR3 DNA follows: TGCAGCAGTAGACAGGGGACGAACAATGAGCAGTTCTTC. This codes for CSSRQGTNNEQFF.

At least ten counts were recorded for this clonotype. V usage is TRBV6-4 and J usage is TRBJ2-1, with TRBD2 identical over 10 bases. V shed 4 bases and J 8 bases; nucleotides not matched to a gene: 8. This CDR3 comprises 15 residues. CDR1 is MRHNA, CDR2 SNTAGT, per germline. The chain's CDR3 is CASSALAGVVDEQFF. The CDR3 DNA follows: TGTGCCAGCAGTGCTCTAGCGGGAGTAGTGGATGAGCAGTTCTTC.

For this clonotype: A much larger clonotype is one base distant, so this may be a read error. V and J are TRBV4-2 and TRBJ2-3; the D gene could be TRBD1 or TRBD2 (6 bases each). CDR1 and CDR2 from the germline V gene are LGHNA and YNFKEQ. The CDR3 has 17 amino acids. The V end lost 4 bases, the J end lost 4 bases, and 21 bases lay between the germline ends. The CDR3 nucleotides read TGTGCCAGCAGCCCAGCTCTGGCGGCAGGGGAGGCAGATACGCAGTATTTT. It translates to CASSPALAAGEADTQYF.

There are many counts of this clonotype. CDR3 DNA sequence: TGTGCCACCCAAACAGGCACTGAAGCTTTCTTT. This encodes CATQTGTEAFF. This chain uses TRBV6-5 with TRBJ1-1, with a possible D match to TRBD1 (5 bases). V was shortened by 10 bases and J by 4 bases, with 10 bases between the two germline ends. The CDR3 contains 11 residues. Germline loops: CDR1 MNHEY, CDR2 SVGAGI.

There are many counts of this clonotype. This chain joins TRBV9 and TRBJ1-1; possible D gene TRBD1, 5 bases. The CDR3 totals 13 residues. Looked up from germline, CDR1 is SGDLS and CDR2 is YYNGEE. V was clipped by 0 bases and J by 8 bases, with 11 bases between them. CDR3 region: CASSVDQGTEAFF. Here the CDR3 DNA reads TGTGCCAGCAGCGTAGATCAGGGTACAGAAGCTTTCTTT.

This chain connects TRBV5-1 to TRBJ2-1; no reliable D call. In germline, CDR1 is SGHRS, CDR2 YFSETQ. The CDR3 covers 14 residues. V was trimmed by 1 base and J by 3 bases, leaving 8 bases between them. CDR3 nucleotides: TGCGCCAGCAGCTTGTTGGGGAACTACAATGAGCAGTTCTTC. It translates to CASSLLGNYNEQFF. Looking up the rest from reference TRBV5-1 and TRBJ2-1 gives the full variable domain: KAGVTQTPRYLIKTRGQQVTLSCSPISGHRSVSWYQQTPGQGLQFLFEYFSETQRNKGNFPGRFSGRQFSNSRSEMNVSTLELGDSALYLCASSLLGNYNEQFFGPGTRLTVL.

This clonotype was seen many times. Written as DNA, the CDR3 is TGTGCCAGCAGCCGCCCTAGCGGGAGTACGGACAATGAGCAGTTCTTC. Translation gives CASSRPSGSTDNEQFF. V usage is TRBV5-4 and J usage is TRBJ2-1, with 10 bases that match TRBD2. Losses at the gene ends were 4 bases for V and 5 bases for J; bases not matched to a gene: 9. Germline lookup yields CDR1 SGHNT and CDR2 YYREEE (reference sequence). This CDR3 contains 16 residues.

Comments on this clonotype: Since a much larger clone is just one base distant, this may be a read error. J is TRBJ2-7 and V is TRBV5-6; D is perhaps TRBD2 (6 bases). The V end was cut by 9 bases, the J end by 0 bases, with 16 bases between. The CDR3 runs to 14 residues. CDR1 SGHDT and CDR2 YYEEEE come from the germline V gene. CDR3 amino acids: CANSRDGSSYEQYF. CDR3 sequence (DNA): TGTGCCAACAGTCGGGACGGGAGCTCCTACGAGCAGTACTTC.

CDR3 sequence reads: CATSGPQGPYGYTF. The CDR3, as DNA: TGTGCCACCAGTGGACCACAGGGGCCGTATGGCTACACCTTC. This rearrangement joins TRBV24-1 to TRBJ1-2, with TRBD1 matching 7 bases. CDR3 size: 14 residues. CDR1 is KGHDR, CDR2 SFDVKD, per germline. The trim removed 5 bases at V and 5 bases at J, leaving 7 bases unmatched.